This T cell receptor (beta chain) was found in a study of regulatory T cells in long-lasting Graves disease. Study outcomes and limitations: Analysis covered peripheral blood alone, not thyroid tissue.

Assembly of TCR beta libraries relied on iRepertoire HTBI primers together with Arm-PCR of CDR3 regions. TCRdb used MiXCR to reprocess the multiplex PCR reads, holding one entry per CDR3 protein. The sample lists approximately 400,000 distinct CDR3 sequences, about 20% occurring once. Time point meaning: persistent/refractory GD, antithyroid drugs over 5 years with positive TRAb. The TCR library was prepared using RNA isolated from PBMCs. Germline lookup yields CDR1 GTSNPN and CDR2 SVGIG (reference sequence). The CDR3 has 13 amino acids. This clonotype was seen once. Its antigen is not identified. Given a much more abundant clone one base away, this may be a read error.

This receptor was obtained from a female donor with Graves disease. Specimen: peripheral blood mononuclear cells (PBMCs), collected when the disease was refractory, from a patient treated with antithyroid drugs. This chain connects TRBV30 to TRBJ2-7, with D possibly matching TRBD1 (5 bases). The CDR3, as DNA: TGTGCCCGGAGTGGAATTCAGGGCTACGAGCAGTACTTC. It yields the protein CARSGIQGYEQYF.